These 8 T cell receptor beta chains originate from one sample sequenced in a study of cytomegalovirus exposure and HLA in healthy donors. The PCR made use of 60 Vbeta and 13 Jbeta primers. Assay: immunoSEQ multiplex PCR; the TCRdb copy retains only in-frame clones and omits some. The sample yields roughly 90,000 clones, roughly four fifths seen once. The sequencing input was PBMCs. The source of these receptors is a man aged 25 to 40 in good health and CMV-seropositive.

This clone has a single count. As DNA, the CDR3 is TGTGCCAGCAGTCACTTAGGGACAGGGAAAGTTTACGAGCAGTACTTC. This translates into CASSHLGTGKVYEQYF. The genes are TRBV28 and TRBJ2-7; 9 bases are shared with TRBD1. CDR1 is MDHEN, CDR2 SYDVKM, per germline. Germline trimming cut 5 bases from V and 4 bases from J; bases unmatched to any gene: 12. CDR3 length equals 16 residues.

This chain connects TRBV27 to TRBJ1-1; 8 bases are shared with TRBD1. The germline V gene has CDR1 MNHEY and CDR2 SMNVEV (reference sequence). J was trimmed by 0 bases and V by 8 bases; bases with no gene match: 5. The CDR3 runs 14 residues. In DNA form, the CDR3 reads TGTGCCAGCGGCCCGGGACAGGTGAACACTGAAGCTTTCTTT. Residues: CASGPGQVNTEAFF.

This rearrangement joins TRBV6-5 to TRBJ1-2; no firm D call. Germline V lookup: CDR1 MNHEY, CDR2 SVGAGI. V was clipped by 2 bases and J by 8 bases, with 15 bases between them. The CDR3 covers 14 residues. Here the CDR3 DNA reads TGTGCCAGCAGTTACGCGTCCTTCGGAGGAGGCTACACCTTC. Residues: CASSYASFGGGYTF.

This chain connects TRBV14 to TRBJ2-1, with D perhaps TRBD1 (5 bases). Trimming removed 0 bases from V and 6 bases from J, with 12 bases in between. CDR1 SGHDN and CDR2 FVKESK come from the germline V gene. This CDR3 region has 15 residues. The CDR3 region has the DNA TGTGCCAGCAGCCAAGAGGGTCAGGGAAGCAATGAGCAGTTCTTC. Translating it yields CASSQEGQGSNEQFF.

The chain joins TRBV28 to TRBJ1-1; perhaps TRBD1 as D (5 bases). V gave up 4 bases and J gave up 1 base, with 13 bases separating them. The CDR3 is made up of 15 amino acids. Germline-derived CDR1 and CDR2 are MDHEN and SYDVKM. CDR3 DNA: TGTGCCAGCAGTTCGGGGGGTCTGGAGAACACTGAAGCTTTCTTT. Protein product: CASSSGGLENTEAFF.

The gene calls are TRBV15 and TRBJ2-3; D is perhaps TRBD2 (6 bases). Germline V gene sequence: CDR1 LNHNV, CDR2 YYDKDF (reference sequence). This CDR3 is built from 14 residues. V was trimmed by 7 bases and J by 5 bases, leaving 16 bases between them. DNA of the CDR3: TGTGCCACCACCCCTCGGGAGCCACAAGATACGCAGTATTTT. This gives the protein CATTPREPQDTQYF.

The chain links TRBV29-1 to TRBJ2-5; no firm D call. CDR1 is SQVTM, CDR2 ANQGSEA, per germline. Trimming cost V 5 bases and J 4 bases, with 8 bases left between them. This CDR3 spans 11 amino acids. CDR3 in DNA: TGCAGCGTTAGCGACCCAGAGACCCAGTACTTC. This translates into CSVSDPETQYF. The full variable domain, completed using reference TRBV29-1 and TRBJ2-5, is SAVISQKPSRDICQRGTSLTIQCQVDSQVTMMFWYRQQPGQSLTLIATANQGSEATYESGFVIDKFPISRPNLTFSTLTVSNMSPEDSSIYLCSVSDPETQYFGPGTRLLVL.

This clone has a single count. The chain links TRBV29-1 to TRBJ1-2; D call uncertain. The germline V and J ends were trimmed by 3 bases and 4 bases, with 12 bases remaining between them. Germline values: CDR1 SQVTM, CDR2 ANQGSEA. CDR3 size: 13 residues. CDR3: CSVEGGYAYGYTF. CDR3 sequence (DNA): TGCAGCGTTGAGGGAGGATACGCCTATGGCTACACCTTC.